Below, 18 T cell receptor beta chains from the same sample are listed, as sequenced in a study of T cells in Graves' hyperthyroidism and ophthalmopathy. TCR beta CDR3 regions were amplified from RNA. Researchers ran a first-round RT-PCR on the TCR CDR3 using the HTBI primer set. TCRdb passed the multiplex PCR reads through MiXCR, listing each CDR3 protein once. The sample holds more than 350,000 distinct CDR3 sequences, under 15% seen once. The sample consisted of blood. The source is a woman aged 25 to 39 with Graves' hyperthyroidism.

This clonotype has a count of ten or more. The gene calls are TRBV12-3 or TRBV12-4 and TRBJ1-5; a possible D gene is TRBD1 (6 bases). V lost 6 bases, J lost 5 bases, and 11 bases lay in between. The CDR3 runs to 13 residues. The chain's CDR3 is CASSRDIYQPQHF. In nucleotides, the CDR3 is TGTGCCAGCAGCCGGGACATTTATCAGCCCCAGCATTTT.

The genes are TRBV4-1 and TRBJ2-5; D might be TRBD1 (6 bases). Trimming took 5 bases from V and 1 from J, leaving 17 bases between them. This CDR3 is built from 16 residues. CDR1 and CDR2 from the germline V gene are MGHRA and YSYEKL. As DNA, the CDR3 is TGCGCCAGCAGCGGCCGGGACACCGATCTCCAAGAGACCCAGTACTTC. This sequence encodes CASSGRDTDLQETQYF.

In its sample, this clonotype was seen a few times. This rearrangement joins TRBV28 to TRBJ1-1, with no clear D. Trimming removed 2 bases at V and 0 bases at J, with 10 bases between. The germline V gene encodes CDR1 MDHEN and CDR2 SYDVKM. The CDR3 contains 15 residues. CDR3 DNA sequence: TGTGCCAGCAGTTTAGAGGCGACCATGAACACTGAAGCTTTCTTT. Encoded protein: CASSLEATMNTEAFF.

This clonotype was picked up many times. The chain carries TRBV5-1 and TRBJ2-7; perhaps D is TRBD1 or TRBD2 (5 bases each). Germline assignment: CDR1 SGHRS and CDR2 YFSETQ. V dropped 1 base and J dropped 0 bases, with 11 bases sitting between them. The CDR3 extends over 15 amino acids. CDR3 protein: CASSLFGTVSYEQYF. DNA for the CDR3: TGCGCCAGCAGCTTGTTTGGGACGGTCTCCTACGAGCAGTACTTC.

This clonotype was found many times. The V and J genes are TRBV11-2 and TRBJ1-1; tentative D call: TRBD1 (6 bases). Trimming took off 1 base at V and 9 bases at J, with 15 bases between the two ends. Per germline, CDR1 SGHAT and CDR2 FQNNGV. CDR3 length equals 14 residues. The CDR3 region is CASSLAQGGMKAFF. The CDR3 DNA is TGTGCCAGCAGCTTAGCACAGGGAGGTATGAAAGCTTTCTTT.

The rearrangement uses TRBV19 and TRBJ1-1; D may be TRBD1 (5 bases). CDR1 is LNHDA and CDR2 is SQIVND in the germline V gene (reference sequence). The CDR3 extends over 15 amino acids. The V end was cut by 1 base, the J end by 1 base, with 10 bases between. The CDR3 sequence is CASSIAPTGNTEAFF. The CDR3 DNA follows: TGTGCCAGTAGTATAGCCCCCACAGGGAACACTGAAGCTTTCTTT.

This clonotype was detected only a few times. The genes are TRBV29-1 and TRBJ1-2, with unresolved D. The CDR3 runs to 11 residues. Trimming cost V 0 bases and J 12 bases, with 11 bases left between them. CDR1 and CDR2 from the germline V gene are SQVTM and ANQGSEA. CDR3 sequence reads: CSVEDPSRNTF. The CDR3 DNA sequence: TGCAGCGTTGAAGATCCGTCGAGAAACACCTTC.

In this sample, this clonotype turned up many times. The chain joins TRBV11-2 to TRBJ2-3; D gene unclear. Germline V gene lookup returns CDR1 SGHAT and CDR2 FQNNGV. The CDR3 contains 13 residues. V lost 3 bases, J lost 1 base, and 5 bases lay in between. Here the CDR3 DNA reads TGTGCCAGCAGCTTCCGCCGCACAGATACGCAGTATTTT. Amino acid sequence: CASSFRRTDTQYF. Full variable domain (missing parts from reference TRBV11-2 and TRBJ2-3): EAGVAQSPRYKIIEKRQSVAFWCNPISGHATLYWYQQILGQGPKLLIQFQNNGVVDDSQLPKDRFSAERLKGVDSTLKIQPAKLEDSAVYLCASSFRRTDTQYFGPGTRLTVL.

This clonotype was counted only a few times. The chain uses TRBV7-6 and TRBJ2-1, with 13 bases fitting TRBD2. Germline V CDR1 and CDR2: SGHVS, FNYEAQ. The CDR3 contains 16 residues. V lost 2 bases, J lost 5 bases, and 3 bases stayed unmatched. CDR3 region: CASSLLLAGGDNEQFF. CDR3 nucleotide sequence: TGTGCCAGCAGCTTATTACTAGCGGGAGGGGACAATGAGCAGTTCTTC.

This clonotype was detected a few times. The rearrangement links TRBV19 to TRBJ1-5, with 7 bases fitting TRBD1. Per the germline V gene, CDR1 is LNHDA and CDR2 is SQIVND (reference sequence). Losses at the gene ends were 6 bases for V and 0 bases for J; bases not matched to a gene: 2. The CDR3 runs to 14 residues. The CDR3 bases are TGTGCCAGTAGGACAGGGAATAGCAATCAGCCCCAGCATTTT. Translation: CASRTGNSNQPQHF.

This clonotype was counted only a few times. V usage is TRBV12-3 or TRBV12-4 and J usage is TRBJ2-7, with 9 bases that match TRBD2. CDR3 length equals 15 residues. V gave up 1 base and J gave up 4 bases; unmatched junction bases: 5. In DNA form, the CDR3 reads TGTGCCAGCAGTTTAGTCGGGACTAGCTTGTACGAGCAGTACTTC. It codes for CASSLVGTSLYEQYF.

This clonotype was observed a few times. The chain joins TRBV9 to TRBJ2-7, with D perhaps TRBD1 (5 bases). V was pared by 0 bases and J by 6 bases, with 13 bases between. The germline gives CDR1 SGDLS, CDR2 YYNGEE. The CDR3 sequence is 14 residues long. The CDR3 here is CASSVAGREREQYF. CDR3 sequence (DNA): TGTGCCAGCAGCGTAGCTGGCAGGGAACGCGAGCAGTACTTC.

The V gene is TRBV10-2, the J gene TRBJ1-1; 8 bases align to TRBD1. The CDR3 is made up of 13 amino acids. Germline assignment: CDR1 WSHSY and CDR2 SAAADI. V was clipped by 6 bases and J by 4 bases; unmatched bases: 4. CDR3 sequence (DNA): TGCGCCAGCAGGATACAGGGGGGCACTGAAGCTTTCTTT. This translates into CASRIQGGTEAFF.

This clonotype was recorded many times. The junction departs from the called germline gene at one end, perhaps through a read error. This rearrangement joins TRBV6-2 or TRBV6-3 to TRBJ2-7; TRBD2 aligns across 7 bases. CDR1 is MNHEY, CDR2 SVGEGT, per germline. The length of the CDR3 is 15 residues. The chain's CDR3 is CASIYASGPSYEQYF. CDR3 coding DNA: TGTGCCAGCATTTACGCTAGCGGTCCTTCCTACGAGCAGTACTTC.

The chain employs TRBV19 and TRBJ2-7; tentatively, D is TRBD2 (5 bases). The CDR3 consists of 13 residues. Trimming took 5 bases from V and 6 from J, leaving 14 bases between them. Germline V gene sequence: CDR1 LNHDA, CDR2 SQIVND (reference sequence). For the CDR3, the DNA is TGTGCCAGTAGTCCAGGCGGGCTAGGCGAGCAGTACTTC. Translating it yields CASSPGGLGEQYF.

This clonotype was detected ten times or more. The chain has TRBV5-5 and TRBJ2-1, with unresolved D. Germline V gives CDR1 SGHKS, CDR2 YYEKEE (reference sequence). This CDR3 has 13 residues. Trimming removed 1 base at V and 4 bases at J, with 6 bases between. The CDR3 region is CASSLPLYNEQFF. CDR3 nucleotides: TGTGCCAGCAGCTTGCCCCTGTACAATGAGCAGTTCTTC.

The chain links TRBV5-1 to TRBJ2-6; D not certain. This CDR3 region has 17 residues. Trimming removed 2 bases at V and 0 bases at J, with 12 bases between. Germline CDR1 reads SGHRS; CDR2 reads YFSETQ. This CDR3 reads CASSFLGINSGANVLTF. The DNA for the CDR3 is TGCGCCAGCAGCTTTTTGGGGATTAACTCTGGGGCCAACGTCCTGACTTTC.

This clonotype was seen a handful of times. The V call is TRBV9, the J call TRBJ1-1; weak D call: TRBD1 (6 bases). CDR1 and CDR2 (germline): SGDLS, YYNGEE. Trimming stripped 0 bases from V and 0 bases from J, with 12 bases between. CDR3 length: 16 residues. The CDR3 DNA reads TGTGCCAGCAGCGTAGACGGGGGCAGATTGAACACTGAAGCTTTCTTT. Protein product: CASSVDGGRLNTEAFF.